One sample yielded the 9 T cell receptor beta chains listed below, sequenced in a study of shared clonotypes between healthy human individuals. Repertoires were generated with immunoSEQ multiplex PCR, while TCRdb's copy carries only in-frame clones and drops some. The sample has around 340,000 clones, around four fifths seen once. Sequencing input: memory CD4+ T cells sorted from blood. Subset: CD45RA-negative fraction. These receptors all stem from a man aged 25 to 40 in good health.

The chain carries TRBV5-4 and TRBJ2-5, with D possibly called TRBD1 or TRBD2 (5 bases each). The CDR3 contains 13 residues. Trimming shortened V by 2 bases and J by 3 bases, and 8 bases separated the two germline ends. Germline V gene lookup returns CDR1 SGHNT and CDR2 YYREEE (reference sequence). The CDR3 DNA follows: TGTGCCAGCAGCTTACGAGGGGAAGAGACCCAGTACTTC. The encoded protein is CASSLRGEETQYF.

The chain has TRBV5-1 and TRBJ2-1; D not certain. V lost 0 bases, J lost 0 bases, and 7 bases lay in between. The CDR3 length is 15 residues. Germline V gene lookup returns CDR1 SGHRS and CDR2 YFSETQ. This chain's CDR3 is CASSLALDSYNEQFF. The CDR3 DNA reads as TGCGCCAGCAGCTTGGCGCTAGACTCCTACAATGAGCAGTTCTTC.

This clone was recorded once. The V and J genes are TRBV2 and TRBJ1-1, with D possibly TRBD1 on 6 matching bases. CDR1 and CDR2 (germline): SNHLY, FYNNEI. The CDR3 extends over 16 amino acids. Trimming removed 4 bases at V and 7 bases at J, with 22 bases between. This chain's CDR3 is CASSGGAWSRSREAFF. CDR3 DNA sequence: TGTGCCAGCAGTGGGGGGGCCTGGAGCCGCTCCCGTGAAGCTTTCTTT.

The gene calls are TRBV19 and TRBJ2-7; D uncertain. Germline assignment: CDR1 LNHDA and CDR2 SQIVND (reference sequence). The CDR3 covers 15 residues. V lost 3 bases, J lost 0 bases, and 12 bases lay in between. DNA for the CDR3: TGTGCCAGTAGTATTATCTTGGGAAGCTCCTACGAGCAGTACTTC. Encoded protein: CASSIILGSSYEQYF. Full variable domain (missing parts from reference TRBV19 and TRBJ2-7): DGGITQSPKYLFRKEGQNVTLSCEQNLNHDAMYWYRQDPGQGLRLIYYSQIVNDFQKGDIAEGYSVSREKKESFPLTVTSAQKNPTAFYLCASSIILGSSYEQYFGPGTRLTVT.

Note on this clone: Other DNA sequences within the sample encode an identical CDR3. The chain links TRBV28 to TRBJ1-5; D call uncertain. V was shortened by 3 bases and J by 7 bases, with 4 bases between the two germline ends. CDR3 length: 11 amino acids. The germline V gene encodes CDR1 MDHEN and CDR2 SYDVKM. The CDR3 coding sequence is TGTGCCAGCAGTTTCAACCAGCCCCAGCATTTT. This translates into CASSFNQPQHF.

A few counts support this clone. This chain connects TRBV28 to TRBJ2-5; 7 positions agree with TRBD1. Germline V CDR1 and CDR2: MDHEN, SYDVKM. The CDR3 extends over 13 amino acids. V trimming: 4 bases; J trimming: 1 base; junction bases outside the gene matches: 0. The CDR3 region has the DNA TGTGCCAGCAGTTCAGGGGGCCAAGAGACCCAGTACTTC. It yields the protein CASSSGGQETQYF. The variable domain in full, with the rest retrieved from reference TRBV28 and TRBJ2-5, is DVKVTQSSRYLVKRTGEKVFLECVQDMDHENMFWYRQDPGLGLRLIYFSYDVKMKEKGDIPEGYSVSREKKERFSLILESASTNQTSMYLCASSSGGQETQYFGPGTRLLVL.

The rearrangement joins TRBV6-5 to TRBJ1-1; D is ambiguous. Germline CDR1 is MNHEY and CDR2 is SVGAGI. This CDR3 contains 14 residues. V lost 0 bases, J lost 0 bases, and 5 bases lay in between. The CDR3 coding sequence is TGTGCCAGCAGTTACTCGCGGCTGAACACTGAAGCTTTCTTT. Protein sequence: CASSYSRLNTEAFF.

V and J are TRBV6-5 and TRBJ2-5, with D unresolved. Looked up from germline, CDR1 is MNHEY and CDR2 is SVGAGI. The CDR3 covers 13 residues. Trimming pared 2 bases from V and 4 bases from J, leaving 8 bases between. The CDR3 nucleotides read TGTGCCAGCAGTTACCAGACACGAGAGACCCAGTACTTC. Residues: CASSYQTRETQYF.

The CDR3 sequence: CASSEDGGNTGELFF. Written as DNA, the CDR3 is TGTGCCAGCAGTGAAGATGGGGGGAACACCGGGGAGCTGTTTTTT. This sequence joins TRBV6-1 and TRBJ2-2, with D possibly being TRBD1 or TRBD2 (5 bases each). The V end was cut by 1 base, the J end by 1 base, with 7 bases between. Germline CDR1 MNHNS, CDR2 SASEGT. The CDR3 spans 15 residues.